The 22 T cell receptor beta chains given below trace back to one sample, sequenced in a study of blood T cell repertoires in COVID-19. Clones were read by immunoSEQ multiplex PCR, and TCRdb kept only the in-frame ones, dropping some. The sample gives 390,000 or so clones, around 87% of which show up once; approximately 9.3% is in the top ten. Sequences were obtained from PBMCs or T cells enriched from blood (not recorded which). These receptors all come from a woman between 45 and 60 years old who had recovered from COVID-19.

The chain has TRBV4-1 and TRBJ2-3; no firm D call. The CDR3 is made up of 16 amino acids. The germline V gene has CDR1 MGHRA and CDR2 YSYEKL. Trimming removed 1 base from V and 6 bases from J, with 17 bases in between. The CDR3 spells CASSQVTEARMDTQYF. For the CDR3, the DNA is TGCGCCAGCAGCCAAGTAACCGAGGCGCGGATGGATACGCAGTATTTT.

The chain joins TRBV28 to TRBJ1-2; 12 positions agree with TRBD1. The CDR3 sequence is 12 residues long. Germline CDR1 is MDHEN and CDR2 is SYDVKM. V lost 11 bases to trimming and J lost 7 bases; unmatched junction nucleotides: 5. The CDR3 bases are TGTGCCGGGGGACAGGGGGCCTTTGGCTACACCTTC. The encoded protein is CAGGQGAFGYTF.

The CDR3 coding sequence is TGTGCCAGCAGCCCCAGGCGATACACCGGGGAGCTGTTTTTT. Translating it yields CASSPRRYTGELFF. The chain couples TRBV11-3 to TRBJ2-2; D call uncertain. The germline V and J ends were trimmed by 5 bases and 3 bases, with 10 bases remaining between them. There are 14 residues in the CDR3. Germline-derived CDR1 and CDR2 are SGHNT and YENEEA.

This chain joins TRBV4-1 and TRBJ2-7, with unresolved D. In germline, CDR1 is MGHRA, CDR2 YSYEKL. Trimming left V 0 bases short and J 0 bases short, with 9 bases between. This CDR3 has 15 residues. The chain's CDR3 is CASSQDRHLSYEQYF. The CDR3 nucleotides are TGCGCCAGCAGCCAAGACAGACACCTCTCCTACGAGCAGTACTTC.

The chain joins TRBV7-2 to TRBJ1-5; D remains unclear. With 0 bases removed from V and 11 bases from J, the gap between germline ends came to 14 bases. The germline CDR1 and CDR2 sequences are SGHTA and FQGNSA. The CDR3 is 14 amino acids. CDR3 DNA sequence: TGTGCCAGCAGCTTAGCCGTCACAGATCCGGCCCAGCATTTT. Residues: CASSLAVTDPAQHF.

The chain recombines TRBV28 with TRBJ2-1; 9 nucleotides match TRBD1. V gave up 6 bases and J gave up 6 bases; unmatched junction bases: 9. The CDR3 loop spans 15 amino acids. Germline V gives CDR1 MDHEN, CDR2 SYDVKM. The CDR3 nucleotides are TGTGCCAGCAGCCCTGCCGGGACAGGGTCCAATGAGCAGTTCTTC. It is translated as CASSPAGTGSNEQFF.

This clone has a handful of counts. The chain couples TRBV5-5 to TRBJ2-3, with 10 bases identical to TRBD2. J lost 4 bases, V lost 4 bases, and 12 bases had no gene match. The CDR3 is 17 residues long. Germline loops: CDR1 SGHKS, CDR2 YYEKEE (reference sequence). The CDR3 loop is CASSIRLAGGVADTQYF. The CDR3 nucleotides are TGTGCCAGCAGCATAAGATTAGCGGGGGGAGTGGCAGATACGCAGTATTTT.

In its sample, this clone was seen a few times. This rearrangement joins TRBV3-1 (or the pseudogene TRBV3-2) to TRBJ2-7; TRBD1 matches 7 bases. Looked up from germline, CDR1 is LGHDT and CDR2 is YNNKEL (reference sequence). This CDR3 contains 15 residues. V shed 4 bases and J 3 bases; nucleotides not matched to a gene: 9. CDR3 sequence reads: CASSPTGTAFYEQYF. CDR3 coding DNA: TGTGCCAGCAGCCCAACCGGGACAGCATTCTACGAGCAGTACTTC.

The V call is TRBV12-3 or TRBV12-4, the J call TRBJ1-2; unclear D gene. The length of the CDR3 is 13 residues. V was cut by 8 bases and J by 2 bases, with 12 bases left in between. Here the CDR3 DNA reads TGTGCCAGCGCTAGGGAGGACAACTATGGCTACACCTTC. As protein: CASAREDNYGYTF.

The chain couples TRBV14 to TRBJ1-6; D remains unclear. The CDR3 consists of 17 residues. Looked up from germline, CDR1 is SGHDN and CDR2 is FVKESK. Trimming took off 4 bases at V and 0 bases at J, with 13 bases between the two ends. CDR3 sequence: CASSPKTESSYNSPLHF. The CDR3 DNA reads TGTGCCAGCAGCCCTAAGACGGAGAGCTCCTATAATTCACCCCTCCACTTT.

This clone was seen only a few times. V usage is TRBV6-6 and J usage is TRBJ1-1; weak D call: TRBD1 (5 bases). Germline V lookup: CDR1 MNHNY, CDR2 SVGAGI (reference sequence). Trimming left V 6 bases short and J 0 bases short, with 8 bases between. The CDR3 has 13 residues. The CDR3, as DNA: TGTGCCAGCAGACGGGGGATGAACACTGAAGCTTTCTTT. Protein: CASRRGMNTEAFF.

The V and J genes are TRBV30 and TRBJ1-2, with a tentative D call TRBD1 (6 bases). The CDR3 has 12 residues. The V end lost 4 bases, the J end lost 5 bases, and 11 bases lay between the germline ends. Germline lookup yields CDR1 GTSNPN and CDR2 SVGIG (reference sequence). CDR3: CAWIQTGYGYTF. For the CDR3, the DNA is TGTGCCTGGATACAAACAGGGTATGGCTACACCTTC.

The chain employs TRBV7-2 and TRBJ1-3, with D possibly matching TRBD1 (6 bases). Looked up from germline, CDR1 is SGHTA and CDR2 is FQGNSA. Trimming shortened V by 5 bases and J by 0 bases, and 11 bases separated the two germline ends. The CDR3 contains 15 residues. The CDR3 is CASSQGPSSGNTIYF. CDR3 nucleotide sequence: TGTGCCAGCAGCCAGGGGCCGAGCTCTGGAAACACCATATATTTT.

This chain links TRBV2 with TRBJ1-1, with a tentative D call TRBD1 (5 bases). Germline CDR1 is SNHLY and CDR2 is FYNNEI. The CDR3 loop spans 15 amino acids. The V gene lost 4 bases and the J gene lost 0 bases, with 12 bases spanning the gap. The CDR3 DNA reads as TGTGCCAGCAGTGCTGCAGGGCGAATGAACACTGAAGCTTTCTTT. Its translation: CASSAAGRMNTEAFF.

The chain couples TRBV13 to TRBJ1-3; D call uncertain. This CDR3 region has 14 residues. V was trimmed by 5 bases and J by 0 bases, leaving 8 bases between them. Per the germline V gene, CDR1 is PRHDT and CDR2 is FYEKMQ (reference sequence). CDR3 in DNA: TGTGCCAGCAGCATCCGGGACTCTGGAAACACCATATATTTT. It is translated as CASSIRDSGNTIYF.

The chain recombines TRBV7-2 with TRBJ2-5; D remains ambiguous. With 1 base removed from V and 5 bases from J, the gap between germline ends came to 5 bases. The CDR3 covers 12 residues. The V gene's germline CDR1 is SGHTA and CDR2 FQGNSA. CDR3 sequence reads: CASSLGMETQYF. The CDR3 DNA follows: TGTGCCAGCAGCTTAGGTATGGAGACCCAGTACTTC. Drawing the rest from reference TRBV7-2 and TRBJ2-5, the complete variable domain is GAGVSQSPSNKVTEKGKDVELRCDPISGHTALYWYRQSLGQGLEFLIYFQGNSAPDKSGLPSDRFSAERTGGSVSTLTIQRTQQEDSAVYLCASSLGMETQYFGPGTRLLVL.

In DNA form, the CDR3 reads TGTGCCAGCAGTCGAACAGGGAGGGGTGCGGGCTACACCTTC. Its translation is CASSRTGRGAGYTF. J is TRBJ1-2 and V is TRBV2; a weak D match, TRBD1 (6 bases). From germline, CDR1 is SNHLY and CDR2 FYNNEI. The CDR3 spans 14 residues. Trimming took off 5 bases at V and 8 bases at J, with 18 bases between the two ends.

This sequence joins TRBV19 and TRBJ2-1; maybe TRBD1 (6 bases). V lost 4 bases, J lost 2 bases, and 15 bases lay in between. Germline loops: CDR1 LNHDA, CDR2 SQIVND (reference sequence). The CDR3 has 16 residues. CDR3 in amino acids: CASSTQADSTYNEQFF. CDR3 nucleotides: TGTGCCAGTAGTACTCAAGCGGACAGTACCTACAATGAGCAGTTCTTC.

V and J are TRBV18 and TRBJ2-3; 8 nucleotides match TRBD2. The CDR3 consists of 14 residues. Germline-derived CDR1 and CDR2 are KGHSH and LQKENI. After removal of 6 bases from V and 6 bases from J, the junction contained 8 bases not matched to a gene. CDR3 region: CASSGLGPPDTQYF. CDR3 nucleotide sequence: TGTGCCAGCTCGGGACTAGGTCCCCCGGATACGCAGTATTTT.

V usage is TRBV5-1 and J usage is TRBJ1-1, with D tentatively TRBD1 (6 bases). This CDR3 spans 15 amino acids. Germline assignment: CDR1 SGHRS and CDR2 YFSETQ. Trimming shortened V by 4 bases and J by 0 bases, and 13 bases separated the two germline ends. The chain's CDR3 is CASSMGHGMNTEAFF. The CDR3 nucleotides are TGCGCCAGCAGCATGGGACACGGAATGAACACTGAAGCTTTCTTT.

V usage is TRBV19 and J usage is TRBJ2-6; possibly TRBD2 for D (5 bases). There are 15 residues in the CDR3. CDR1 and CDR2 (germline): LNHDA, SQIVND (reference sequence). Deletions cut 1 base from V and 4 bases from J, with 8 bases between. This CDR3 is CASSIGRAGANVLTF. CDR3 nucleotides: TGTGCCAGTAGTATAGGGCGGGCCGGGGCCAACGTCCTGACTTTC.

The chain combines TRBV5-6 with TRBJ1-3; D is undetermined. Germline CDR1 is SGHDT and CDR2 is YYEEEE. This CDR3 comprises 16 residues. V lost 0 bases and J lost 0, with 10 bases in between. CDR3 DNA: TGTGCCAGCAGCTTGGATGTCTTGTCCTCTGGAAACACCATATATTTT. Its translation is CASSLDVLSSGNTIYF.